This TCR beta chain was sequenced for a study of tumor and adjacent non-tumor tissue in lung cancer. This clonotype was seen once. A modified ARM-PCR protocol with three rounds of nested PCR amplified TCRbeta. From the multiplex PCR reads, TCRdb called clonotypes with MiXCR, one entry per CDR3 protein. The table records more than 75,000 distinct CDR3 sequences, around three quarters of them present only once. This sample's RNA came from whole unsorted tissue. More than 3 cm separated this lung sample from the edge of the tumor. CDR1 and CDR2 (germline): SQVTM, ANQGSEA. The CDR3 has 15 amino acids. V lost 4 bases, J lost 16 bases, and 20 bases stayed unmatched.

Sequenced: distant non-tumor lung tissue. This TCR was recovered from a man aged 55 to 69 with small cell lung cancer. V usage is TRBV29-1 and J usage is TRBJ2-1; 9 nucleotides match TRBD2. DNA for the CDR3: TGCAGCGTTGCGGGGCGGGAGGGAAGGGCAAATGGGCACTTCTTC. It codes for CSVAGREGRANGHFF.